This T cell receptor beta chain was sequenced for a study of T cells in Graves' hyperthyroidism and ophthalmopathy. Study results and caveats: Most clonotypes expanded in thyroid above 0.001 were likewise present in blood. Ophthalmopathy stood apart from stable hyperthyroidism in a 13 V-J model.

Disease lasting under 3 months, a NOSPECS grade of at least 4, and a Clinical Activity Score of at least 3 were features of the ophthalmopathy patients. V trimming: 4 bases; J trimming: 2 bases; junction bases outside the gene matches: 6. The CDR3 length is 15 residues. The V gene's germline CDR1 is SGHDT and CDR2 YYEEEE. Amplified regions were TCR beta CDR3 sequences from RNA transcripts. The HTBI primer set drove a first-round RT-PCR of the TCR CDR3. TCRdb re-called the multiplex PCR reads with MiXCR, one entry per CDR3 protein. The sample has 500,000 to 800,000 distinct CDR3 sequences; roughly 14% are singletons. A word on this clonotype: What it binds is unknown.

The receptor was derived from a woman between 50 and 59 years old with Graves' ophthalmopathy. Sequencing was carried out using blood. This chain connects TRBV5-6 to TRBJ2-1; 7 bases are a match to TRBD2. The CDR3 sequence: CASSAGLDAYNEQFF. The CDR3 coding sequence is TGTGCCAGCAGCGCTGGACTAGATGCCTACAATGAGCAGTTCTTC.